This T cell receptor (beta chain) was obtained from a study of cytomegalovirus exposure and HLA in healthy donors. The method was immunoSEQ multiplex PCR; TCRdb's version includes in-frame clones alone and lacks a portion of them. The data contain about 200,000 clones, roughly 82% of them seen just once; the ten biggest clones take up 13%. Trimming cost V 1 base and J 3 bases, with 6 bases left between them. The CDR3 runs to 13 residues. Germline V gives CDR1 SGHTA, CDR2 FQGTGA. The specimen sequenced was PBMCs. This chain links TRBV7-3 with TRBJ1-1, with D tentatively TRBD1 (6 bases). This TCR was sampled from a woman aged 30 to 39 in good health and CMV-seropositive. The CDR3 region is CASSLKGDTEAFF. For the CDR3, the DNA is TGTGCCAGCAGCTTAAAGGGGGACACTGAAGCTTTCTTT.